Below, 26 T cell receptor beta chains from the same sample are listed, as sequenced in a study of blood T cell repertoires in COVID-19. Only in-frame clones appear in the TCRdb table, and some are missing; sequencing was by immunoSEQ multiplex PCR. The data show some 130,000 clones, almost 80% seen once. Sequencing was performed on peripheral blood. Every receptor here comes from a man aged 55 to 70 who had recovered from COVID-19.

The J gene is TRBJ2-1, the V gene TRBV11-3; TRBD2 aligns across 9 bases. The ends lost 5 bases at V and 7 bases at J; junction bases unmatched: 9. The CDR3 extends over 15 amino acids. CDR1 and CDR2 (germline): SGHNT, YENEEA. DNA of the CDR3: TGTGCCAGCAGCCTCCCCCGGGCGGGAGGGAATGAGCAGTTCTTC. Its protein product is CASSLPRAGGNEQFF.

This chain connects TRBV11-2 to TRBJ2-3; 8 bases are a match to TRBD2. The CDR3 runs 15 residues. Germline assignment: CDR1 SGHAT and CDR2 FQNNGV. J lost 1 base, V lost 4 bases, and 4 bases had no gene match. The CDR3, as DNA: TGTGCCAGCAGCTCACCGGGACTAGGCACAGATACGCAGTATTTT. Its protein product is CASSSPGLGTDTQYF. Looking up the rest from reference TRBV11-2 and TRBJ2-3 gives the full variable domain: EAGVAQSPRYKIIEKRQSVAFWCNPISGHATLYWYQQILGQGPKLLIQFQNNGVVDDSQLPKDRFSAERLKGVDSTLKIQPAKLEDSAVYLCASSSPGLGTDTQYFGPGTRLTVL.

This clone was found a few times. The V gene is TRBV10-3, the J gene TRBJ2-1; D might be TRBD1 (6 bases). The V and J ends lost 6 bases and 2 bases respectively, with 11 bases between them. The CDR3 contains 14 residues. Germline-derived CDR1 and CDR2 are ENHRY and SYGVKD. Here the CDR3 DNA reads TGTGCCATCAGACAGGGAGTGACCTACAATGAGCAGTTCTTC. It is translated as CAIRQGVTYNEQFF.

The rearrangement uses TRBV5-1 and TRBJ2-7, with D perhaps matching TRBD2 (6 bases). The CDR3 is made up of 13 amino acids. V was pared by 5 bases and J by 1 base, with 10 bases between. From germline, CDR1 is SGHRS and CDR2 YFSETQ. As DNA, the CDR3 is TGCGCCAGCAGGGGGGGAGCTTCCTACGAGCAGTACTTC. It codes for CASRGGASYEQYF.

J is TRBJ2-3 and V is TRBV4-3; 10 bases are a match to TRBD2. J lost 4 bases, V lost 5 bases, and 3 bases had no gene match. The CDR3 has 14 residues. The germline V gene encodes CDR1 LGHNA and CDR2 YSLEER. The CDR3 DNA sequence: TGCGCCAGCAGCAGCGGGAGGGGCCCAGATACGCAGTATTTT. As protein: CASSSGRGPDTQYF.

This rearrangement joins TRBV27 to TRBJ2-7; TRBD2 aligns across 8 bases. The CDR3 is 15 residues long. Trimming took 6 bases from V and 1 from J; bases not matched to a gene: 8. Germline assignment: CDR1 MNHEY and CDR2 SMNVEV (reference sequence). This CDR3 reads CASRSQRGNSYEQYF. The CDR3 bases are TGTGCCAGCAGGTCCCAGCGGGGGAATTCCTACGAGCAGTACTTC.

V usage is TRBV14 and J usage is TRBJ2-2, with 13 positions matching TRBD2. V shed 2 bases, J shed 5 bases, and the junction held 8 bases outside the gene matches. The germline CDR1 and CDR2 sequences are SGHDN and FVKESK. The CDR3 is made up of 18 amino acids. The CDR3 coding sequence is TGTGCCAGCAGCCAAATGGTGGGACTAGCGGGATGGACCGGGGAGCTGTTTTTT. This encodes CASSQMVGLAGWTGELFF. The whole variable domain, filled in from reference TRBV14 and TRBJ2-2, reads EAGVTQFPSHSVIEKGQTVTLRCDPISGHDNLYWYRRVMGKEIKFLLHFVKESKQDESGMPNNRFLAERTGGTYSTLKVQPAELEDSGVYFCASSQMVGLAGWTGELFFGEGSRLTVL.

The CDR3 is CASSQDRRGGRETQYF. The CDR3, as DNA: TGTGCCAGCAGCCAAGATCGTCGGGGGGGGCGAGAGACCCAGTACTTC. The genes are TRBV14 and TRBJ2-5; TRBD2 aligns across 8 bases. CDR3 length equals 16 residues. Germline V gives CDR1 SGHDN, CDR2 FVKESK. The J segment lost 4 bases and the V segment lost 0 bases, leaving 7 bases of the junction unmatched. The full variable domain, in which reference TRBV14 and TRBJ2-5 provide the parts outside the CDR3, is EAGVTQFPSHSVIEKGQTVTLRCDPISGHDNLYWYRRVMGKEIKFLLHFVKESKQDESGMPNNRFLAERTGGTYSTLKVQPAELEDSGVYFCASSQDRRGGRETQYFGPGTRLLVL.

V and J are TRBV6-1 and TRBJ1-5; TRBD1 matches 8 bases. The CDR3 extends over 14 amino acids. The V and J ends lost 6 bases and 9 bases, in that order; junction bases with no gene match: 10. The germline gives CDR1 MNHNS, CDR2 SASEGT. The DNA of the CDR3 is TGTGCCAGCAGCCGACAGGGGCCCCGGGGGCCCCAGCATTTT. It is translated as CASSRQGPRGPQHF.

J is TRBJ1-3 and V is TRBV4-3, with D tentatively TRBD1 (6 bases). The CDR3 length is 14 residues. V lost 3 bases and J 1 base, leaving 7 bases between the germline ends. Germline CDR1 reads LGHNA; CDR2 reads YSLEER. The CDR3 DNA sequence: TGCGCCAGCAGCCACGGGACATCTGGAAACACCATATATTTT. Translating gives CASSHGTSGNTIYF.

The V gene is TRBV5-8, the J gene TRBJ1-2; the D is unclear. CDR3 size: 15 residues. Trimming removed 4 bases at V and 7 bases at J, with 20 bases between. Germline assignment: CDR1 SGHTS and CDR2 YDEGEE. The CDR3 loop reads CASSNDDGDWSGYTF. CDR3 coding DNA: TGTGCCAGCAGCAATGACGATGGAGATTGGAGTGGCTACACCTTC.

A few counts support this clone. The chain carries TRBV9 and TRBJ2-2; D may be TRBD1 (6 bases). CDR3 size: 12 residues. The V gene lost 6 bases and the J gene lost 4 bases, with 7 bases spanning the gap. Germline CDR1 reads SGDLS; CDR2 reads YYNGEE. The CDR3 DNA sequence: TGTGCCAGCAACAGGGTCACCGGGGAGCTGTTTTTT. The encoded protein is CASNRVTGELFF. The full variable domain, completed using reference TRBV9 and TRBJ2-2, is DSGVTQTPKHLITATGQRVTLRCSPRSGDLSVYWYQQSLDQGLQFLIQYYNGEERAKGNILERFSAQQFPDLHSELNLSSLELGDSALYFCASNRVTGELFFGEGSRLTVL.

This clone was seen a handful of times. A much larger clone differs from this one at a single base, so this may be a read error. The sample has other DNA sequences that encode this CDR3 too. This chain joins TRBV11-2 and TRBJ2-1, with 9 positions matching TRBD2. The CDR3 runs 14 residues. Per the germline V gene, CDR1 is SGHAT and CDR2 is FQNNGV. The ends lost 5 bases at V and 11 bases at J; junction bases unmatched: 10. CDR3 sequence: CASSGRGAGGQQFF. In DNA, the CDR3 is TGTGCCAGCAGCGGGCGGGGGGCGGGGGGGCAGCAGTTCTTC.

The V gene is TRBV13, the J gene TRBJ2-7; maybe TRBD1 (6 bases). The CDR3 consists of 15 residues. The V end lost 0 bases, the J end lost 2 bases, and 11 bases lay between the germline ends. Germline CDR1 and CDR2: PRHDT and FYEKMQ (reference sequence). The CDR3 DNA reads TGTGCCAGCAGCTTAGGCCAGGGGCGAGCCTACGAGCAGTACTTC. Protein product: CASSLGQGRAYEQYF.

Only one count was recorded for this clone. V usage is TRBV5-4 and J usage is TRBJ2-3, with TRBD2 matching over 12 bases. Germline V gene sequence: CDR1 SGHNT, CDR2 YYREEE (reference sequence). This CDR3 contains 17 residues. The trim removed 1 base at V and 8 bases at J, leaving 11 bases unmatched. This CDR3 reads CASSLLAGGPGAVTQYF. The CDR3, as DNA: TGTGCCAGCAGCTTGCTAGCGGGAGGGCCTGGAGCGGTTACGCAGTATTTT. The full variable domain, with the rest looked up from reference TRBV5-4 and TRBJ2-3, is ETGVTQSPTHLIKTRGQQVTLRCSSQSGHNTVSWYQQALGQGPQFIFQYYREEENGRGNFPPRFSGLQFPNYSSELNVNALELDDSALYLCASSLLAGGPGAVTQYFGPGTRLTVL.

J is TRBJ2-3 and V is TRBV3-1 (or the pseudogene TRBV3-2), with D possibly TRBD2 on 7 matching bases. Trimming left V 1 base short and J 1 base short, with 24 bases between. Germline V gene sequence: CDR1 LGHDT, CDR2 YNNKEL (reference sequence). The CDR3 consists of 20 residues. This CDR3 is CASSQAWISLGGGGTDTQYF. The CDR3 DNA reads as TGTGCCAGCAGCCAAGCTTGGATTAGCCTCGGCGGGGGCGGCACAGATACGCAGTATTTT.

DNA for the CDR3: TGTGCCAGCAGCCAAGATACCCTGCCGAGCGAAGCTTTCTTT. Translation: CASSQDTLPSEAFF. The rearrangement joins TRBV3-1 (or the pseudogene TRBV3-2) to TRBJ1-1; D is uncertain. The germline gives CDR1 LGHDT, CDR2 YNNKEL (reference sequence). The CDR3 covers 14 residues. With 0 bases removed from V and 8 bases from J, the gap between germline ends came to 13 bases.

The chain has TRBV19 and TRBJ2-1, with TRBD2 matching over 7 bases. The V and J ends lost 3 bases and 4 bases, in that order; junction bases with no gene match: 6. The CDR3 extends over 15 amino acids. Germline CDR1 is LNHDA and CDR2 is SQIVND (reference sequence). The CDR3 protein is CASSMRSGVYNEQFF. For the CDR3, the DNA is TGTGCCAGTAGTATGAGAAGCGGGGTGTACAATGAGCAGTTCTTC.

This clone has just one count. J is TRBJ2-7 and V is TRBV7-2; 8 bases align to TRBD1. This CDR3 has 15 amino acids. The J segment lost 2 bases and the V segment lost 3 bases, leaving 6 bases of the junction unmatched. CDR1 is SGHTA, CDR2 FQGNSA, per germline. As DNA, the CDR3 is TGTGCCAGCAGCTTCCAGACAGGGGAGGCCTACGAGCAGTACTTC. Protein: CASSFQTGEAYEQYF.

The rearrangement links TRBV13 to TRBJ2-5; 10 bases are shared with TRBD2. Germline V gene sequence: CDR1 PRHDT, CDR2 FYEKMQ (reference sequence). The CDR3 runs to 15 residues. Trimming at V came to 3 bases and at J to 2 bases, leaving 3 bases not matched to a gene. The CDR3 DNA sequence: TGTGCCAGCAGCTTCCGGACTAGCGGTCAAGAGACCCAGTACTTC. It translates to CASSFRTSGQETQYF.

DNA for the CDR3: TGTGCCAGCAGCCCGAATAGGGGGACTGGGGCCAACGTCCTGACTTTC. Amino acid sequence: CASSPNRGTGANVLTF. The V gene is TRBV4-2, the J gene TRBJ2-6; tentative D call: TRBD1 (6 bases). Germline CDR1 LGHNA, CDR2 YNFKEQ. Between the trimmed V and J ends, which lost 4 bases and 2 bases, there was a span of 12 bases. This CDR3 contains 16 residues.

The gene calls are TRBV5-6 and TRBJ2-7; 7 positions match TRBD1. With 4 bases clipped from V and 4 bases from J, the junction kept 11 bases outside the gene matches. Germline loops: CDR1 SGHDT, CDR2 YYEEEE. CDR3 size: 15 residues. The DNA of the CDR3 is TGTGCCAGCAGCCCCCTGACAGGGCGGAGTTACGAGCAGTACTTC. Translated, it gives CASSPLTGRSYEQYF. The variable domain in full, completed from reference TRBV5-6 and TRBJ2-7, reads DAGVTQSPTHLIKTRGQQVTLRCSPKSGHDTVSWYQQALGQGPQFIFQYYEEEERQRGNFPDRFSGHQFPNYSSELNVNALLLGDSALYLCASSPLTGRSYEQYFGPGTRLTVT.

V and J are TRBV9 and TRBJ2-2; 8 nucleotides agree with TRBD1. The germline V gene encodes CDR1 SGDLS and CDR2 YYNGEE. The CDR3 is 18 residues long. Trimming cost V 4 bases and J 7 bases; bases outside gene matches: 18. Written as DNA, the CDR3 is TGTGCCAGCAGCTTAGGGCCAGGGGGCCCCACAAAAATCGGGGAGCTGTTTTTT. The encoded protein is CASSLGPGGPTKIGELFF.

The rearrangement links TRBV5-4 to TRBJ1-4, with D tentatively TRBD1 (5 bases). This CDR3 has 15 amino acids. With 4 bases removed from V and 5 bases from J, the gap between germline ends came to 15 bases. Per germline, CDR1 SGHNT and CDR2 YYREEE (reference sequence). CDR3 in DNA: TGTGCCAGCAGCCCCGGACACGGGCAGAATGAAAAACTGTTTTTT. Translated, it gives CASSPGHGQNEKLFF.

The rearrangement joins TRBV30 to TRBJ2-7; D not certain. The CDR3 covers 12 residues. V shed 3 bases and J shed 2 bases, with 8 bases lying between them. CDR1 GTSNPN and CDR2 SVGIG come from the germline V gene (reference sequence). DNA of the CDR3: TGTGCCTGGAGCCGTGGAGCCTACGAGCAGTACTTC. It codes for CAWSRGAYEQYF.

The chain couples TRBV5-5 to TRBJ1-2; maybe TRBD1 (5 bases). CDR3 size: 14 residues. V was cut by 2 bases and J by 2 bases, with 10 bases left in between. CDR1 is SGHKS and CDR2 is YYEKEE in the germline V gene (reference sequence). CDR3 protein: CASSLIPGNYGYTF. The CDR3 coding sequence is TGTGCCAGCAGCTTAATCCCAGGGAACTATGGCTACACCTTC.